The 20 T cell receptor beta chains listed next were all sequenced from one sample in a study of shared T cell receptors in the human thymus. Profiled with immunoSEQ multiplex PCR; TCRdb holds only in-frame clones, not every one. The sample has hundreds of thousands of clones, roughly 85% seen once. The same specimen was also included in a second study, on human thymus T cells.

Sequences were obtained from thymocytes. Receptors were obtained from a girl under three years old with a congenital heart defect.

V is TRBV7-2 and J is TRBJ2-5; 13 nucleotides align to TRBD2. This CDR3 region has 17 residues. Germline V gene data show CDR1 as SGHTA and CDR2 as FQGNSA. V was pared by 4 bases and J by 1 base, with 6 bases of the junction left unmatched. In DNA, the CDR3 is TGTGCCAGCAGCTCCCTGGGACTAGCGGGGCTCCAAGAGACCCAGTACTTC. It yields the protein CASSSLGLAGLQETQYF.

The gene calls are TRBV6-1 and TRBJ2-5; the D gene is possibly TRBD1 (5 bases). This CDR3 is built from 14 residues. The germline gives CDR1 MNHNS, CDR2 SASEGT. The V end was cut by 1 base, the J end by 2 bases, with 8 bases between. The CDR3 reads CASSEEGQQETQYF. In nucleotides, the CDR3 is TGTGCCAGCAGTGAAGAGGGGCAGCAAGAGACCCAGTACTTC.

The chain combines TRBV12-2 with TRBJ2-7; the D call TRBD2 from the table was never checked on the DNA. TRBV12-2 is given as a pseudogene. The CDR3 covers 19 residues. The CDR3 loop is CASRSDTRERSPRAYEQYF. CDR3 sequence (DNA): TGTGCAAGTCGCTCAGACACCCGAGAAAGGTCGCCGAGGGCCTACGAGCAGTACTTC.

The chain employs TRBV9 and TRBJ1-4; D unclear. The CDR3 spans 14 residues. V was shortened by 4 bases and J by 6 bases, with 13 bases between the two germline ends. CDR1 SGDLS and CDR2 YYNGEE come from the germline V gene. CDR3 sequence reads: CASSPSLDHEKLFF. The DNA for the CDR3 is TGTGCCAGCAGCCCCTCTTTAGATCATGAAAAACTGTTTTTT.

The chain uses TRBV12-5 and TRBJ2-2; D perhaps matches TRBD2 (7 bases). The V end lost 1 base, the J end lost 6 bases, and 15 bases lay between the germline ends. Germline V gene sequence: CDR1 LGHNT, CDR2 FRNRAP. CDR3 length: 16 amino acids. For the CDR3, the DNA is TGTGCTAGTGGTTTGGAGGGGGGGGCCGGGGCCGGGGAGCTGTTTTTT. It yields the protein CASGLEGGAGAGELFF.

The table lists this clone with a count of one. This chain uses TRBV6-5 with TRBJ1-5; no clear D. The V gene's germline CDR1 is MNHEY and CDR2 SVGAGI. The V end was cut by 8 bases, the J end by 0 bases, with 11 bases between. There are 14 residues in the CDR3. The CDR3 coding sequence is TGTGCCAGCCTCGATTACAATAGCAATCAGCCCCAGCATTTT. This encodes CASLDYNSNQPQHF.

The genes are TRBV9 and TRBJ2-1; 8 nucleotides match TRBD2. V shed 0 bases, J shed 8 bases, and the junction held 13 bases outside the gene matches. Germline loops: CDR1 SGDLS, CDR2 YYNGEE. The CDR3 is made up of 17 amino acids. CDR3 sequence: CASSVAWLTAGGDEQFF. The DNA of the CDR3 is TGTGCCAGCAGCGTAGCCTGGCTTACGGCGGGGGGAGATGAGCAGTTCTTC.

The chain links TRBV5-6 to TRBJ2-3, with 10 bases lining up with TRBD2. CDR1 and CDR2 (germline): SGHDT, YYEEEE. With 0 bases clipped from V and 2 bases from J, the junction kept 6 bases outside the gene matches. CDR3 size: 17 residues. The DNA for the CDR3 is TGTGCCAGCAGCTTGGCCCAAGCGGGGGGGGACACAGATACGCAGTATTTT. Translation gives CASSLAQAGGDTDTQYF.

The V call is TRBV5-1, the J call TRBJ2-2; D remains ambiguous. The germline V gene has CDR1 SGHRS and CDR2 YFSETQ. The germline V and J ends were trimmed by 3 bases and 1 base, with 4 bases remaining between them. The CDR3 loop spans 13 amino acids. CDR3 nucleotides: TGCGCCAGCAGCTGGCAGAACACCGGGGAGCTGTTTTTT. Residues: CASSWQNTGELFF.

The chain has TRBV5-1 and TRBJ1-6; 9 bases map to TRBD1. The CDR3 covers 14 residues. The germline V gene encodes CDR1 SGHRS and CDR2 YFSETQ. V was pared by 4 bases and J by 13 bases, with 9 bases of the junction left unmatched. DNA for the CDR3: TGCGCCAGCAGCCAGGGACAGGGAACCTTCCCCCTCCACTTT. Encoded protein: CASSQGQGTFPLHF.

The V and J genes are TRBV4-3 and TRBJ1-6, with unresolved D. Germline V gene lookup returns CDR1 LGHNA and CDR2 YSLEER. The V end lost 5 bases, the J end lost 0 bases, and 14 bases lay between the germline ends. CDR3 length: 17 amino acids. CDR3 amino acids: CASSSRHTSSYNSPLHF. The CDR3 nucleotides read TGCGCCAGCAGCTCGCGACATACTAGCTCCTATAATTCACCCCTCCACTTT.

The chain carries TRBV28 and TRBJ2-1, with 7 bases that match TRBD1. The CDR3 is 14 amino acids. From germline, CDR1 is MDHEN and CDR2 SYDVKM. V trimming: 7 bases; J trimming: 8 bases; junction bases outside the gene matches: 11. CDR3 amino acids: CASKNQGGLDEQFF. In DNA, the CDR3 is TGTGCCAGCAAAAACCAAGGGGGCCTGGATGAGCAGTTCTTC.

The V and J genes are TRBV27 and TRBJ1-2; no firm D call. Germline CDR1 and CDR2: MNHEY and SMNVEV (reference sequence). This CDR3 has 14 amino acids. The germline V and J ends were trimmed by 6 bases and 8 bases, with 19 bases remaining between them. The CDR3 region is CASSNTPPIKGYTF. Here the CDR3 DNA reads TGTGCCAGCAGCAACACCCCCCCAATTAAAGGCTACACCTTC.

The rearrangement links TRBV13 to TRBJ1-2, with D possibly TRBD1 on 5 matching bases. The CDR3 runs to 15 residues. V was shortened by 2 bases and J by 4 bases, with 14 bases between the two germline ends. Germline V gene sequence: CDR1 PRHDT, CDR2 FYEKMQ (reference sequence). The DNA of the CDR3 is TGTGCCAGCAGCTTATGGGGGGGGGTCCTCTATGGCTACACCTTC. This encodes CASSLWGGVLYGYTF.

The chain carries TRBV7-9 and TRBJ1-2; weak D call: TRBD1 (6 bases). The V gene lost 3 bases and the J gene lost 4 bases, with 15 bases spanning the gap. Looked up from germline, CDR1 is SEHNR and CDR2 is FQNEAQ (reference sequence). The CDR3 is 15 amino acids. CDR3: CASSFRTVTRYGYTF. The CDR3 DNA reads TGTGCCAGCAGCTTTCGGACAGTTACTCGCTATGGCTACACCTTC. Complete variable domain (other parts from reference TRBV7-9 and TRBJ1-2): DTGVSQNPRHKITKRGQNVTFRCDPISEHNRLYWYRQTLGQGPEFLTYFQNEAQLEKSRLLSDRFSAERPKGSFSTLEIQRTEQGDSAMYLCASSFRTVTRYGYTFGSGTRLTVV.

The rearrangement joins TRBV11-2 to TRBJ2-2; TRBD1 aligns across 7 bases. V was clipped by 3 bases and J by 2 bases; unmatched bases: 6. There are 16 residues in the CDR3. The V gene's germline CDR1 is SGHAT and CDR2 FQNNGV. CDR3 coding DNA: TGTGCCAGCAGCTTCGGGGACAGACAAAACACCGGGGAGCTGTTTTTT. Protein sequence: CASSFGDRQNTGELFF.

This clone came up once. This chain uses TRBV5-1 with TRBJ2-2, with TRBD2 matching 13 bases. V gave up 3 bases and J gave up 5 bases; unmatched junction bases: 16. This CDR3 is built from 20 residues. CDR1 is SGHRS and CDR2 is YFSETQ in the germline V gene. The CDR3 nucleotides read TGCGCCAGCAGCTCCGGGACTAGCGGGGTCTCACCGGTGGGGACCGGGGAGCTGTTTTTT. Translation gives CASSSGTSGVSPVGTGELFF.

The rearrangement uses TRBV10-1 and TRBJ2-2; tentative D call: TRBD2 (7 bases). This CDR3 is 18 amino acids long. The germline CDR1 and CDR2 sequences are WNHNN and SYGVQD (reference sequence). V was pared by 0 bases and J by 2 bases, with 16 bases between. CDR3 loop: CASSESNGGPPNTGELFF. CDR3 bases: TGCGCCAGCAGTGAGTCGAACGGGGGGCCCCCTAACACCGGGGAGCTGTTTTTT.

The CDR3 sequence: CASSYLDYGNTEAFF. CDR3 DNA: TGTGCCAGCAGTTACCTAGATTATGGGAACACTGAAGCTTTCTTT. V usage is TRBV6-6 and J usage is TRBJ1-1; D is undetermined. This CDR3 is built from 15 residues. Trimming cost V 2 bases and J 1 base, with 11 bases left between them. Looked up from germline, CDR1 is MNHNY and CDR2 is SVGAGI (reference sequence).

V is TRBV27 and J is TRBJ1-4; 9 nucleotides line up with TRBD1. The ends lost 2 bases at V and 8 bases at J; junction bases unmatched: 9. CDR3 size: 16 residues. Germline loops: CDR1 MNHEY, CDR2 SMNVEV (reference sequence). In DNA form, the CDR3 reads TGTGCCAGCAGTTTAGATACACAGGGGGCCCTAGAAAAACTGTTTTTT. The encoded protein is CASSLDTQGALEKLFF. Full variable domain (rest looked up from reference TRBV27 and TRBJ1-4): EAQVTQNPRYLITVTGKKLTVTCSQNMNHEYMSWYRQDPGLGLRQIYYSMNVEVTDKGDVPEGYKVSRKEKRNFPLILESPSPNQTSLYFCASSLDTQGALEKLFFGSGTQLSVL.